The 27 T cell receptor beta chains below were found in one sample sequenced in a study of blood T cell repertoires in COVID-19. Here immunoSEQ multiplex PCR was the method, and the copy in TCRdb shows in-frame clones only, minus some. The table records about 300,000 clones, 80% to 90% of them present only once. The sample was PBMCs or T cells enriched from blood (not recorded which). The receptors stem from a young man who had recovered from COVID-19.

The chain uses TRBV21-1 and TRBJ1-4; the DNA was not compared with TRBD1, the D call given in the table. TRBV21-1 is deemed a pseudogene. This CDR3 spans 21 amino acids. CDR3 coding DNA: TGTGCCAGCAGACCTCCAAAGGGTTCTTTTGGACAACCAGGGAAAAATGAAAAACTGTTTTTT. It specifies CASRPPKGSFGQPGKNEKLFF.

The CDR3 loop reads CATSRGSDRGADTQYF. CDR3 DNA sequence: TGTGCCACCAGCAGAGGGTCCGACAGGGGAGCAGATACGCAGTATTTT. The chain recombines TRBV15 with TRBJ2-3; 8 bases align to TRBD1. The CDR3 is made up of 16 amino acids. J gave up 4 bases and V 1 base, and 7 bases lay outside the gene matches. Germline V lookup: CDR1 LNHNV, CDR2 YYDKDF (reference sequence).

This clone was counted once. The chain has TRBV18 and TRBJ1-2; no firm D call. This CDR3 has 14 amino acids. Germline CDR1 is KGHSH and CDR2 is LQKENI. V gave up 2 bases and J gave up 1 base, with 8 bases separating them. CDR3 residues: CASSPERLNYGYTF. The DNA of the CDR3 is TGTGCCAGCTCACCAGAAAGACTTAACTATGGCTACACCTTC.

The rearrangement joins TRBV2 to TRBJ2-5; perhaps TRBD2 as D (7 bases). Germline lookup yields CDR1 SNHLY and CDR2 FYNNEI. Trimming cost V 7 bases and J 7 bases, with 22 bases left between them. The CDR3 has 15 residues. The CDR3 here is CASIRGREGFATQYF. CDR3 coding DNA: TGTGCCAGCATTAGGGGGAGGGAAGGATTTGCGACCCAGTACTTC.

The V gene is TRBV30, the J gene TRBJ2-7; 7 nucleotides match TRBD1. V was clipped by 0 bases and J by 3 bases; unmatched bases: 5. Per germline, CDR1 GTSNPN and CDR2 SVGIG (reference sequence). The CDR3 has 14 residues. CDR3 sequence reads: CAWSVLGGYYEQYF. CDR3 sequence (DNA): TGTGCCTGGAGTGTTTTAGGGGGCTACTACGAGCAGTACTTC.

The genes are TRBV3-1 (or the pseudogene TRBV3-2) and TRBJ1-4; D call uncertain. V lost 3 bases and J lost 4, with 12 bases in between. Germline CDR1 and CDR2: LGHDT and YNNKEL (reference sequence). The CDR3 covers 15 residues. The CDR3 here is CASSHQSRSNEKLFF. The CDR3 coding sequence is TGTGCCAGCAGCCACCAGTCAAGGAGTAATGAAAAACTGTTTTTT.

The chain is built from TRBV7-9 and TRBJ1-1, with TRBD1 as a possible D gene (6 bases). The CDR3 spans 14 residues. The germline gives CDR1 SEHNR, CDR2 FQNEAQ (reference sequence). Trimming took 1 base from V and 5 from J, leaving 11 bases between them. CDR3 loop: CASSLGQAWTEAFF. The CDR3 DNA follows: TGTGCCAGCAGCTTAGGACAGGCGTGGACTGAAGCTTTCTTT.

V is TRBV19 and J is TRBJ2-5; 7 bases are a match to TRBD2. Germline CDR1 and CDR2: LNHDA and SQIVND (reference sequence). The CDR3 consists of 15 residues. V gave up 6 bases and J gave up 1 base; unmatched junction bases: 8. CDR3 residues: CASRRAGLSQETQYF. The DNA of the CDR3 is TGTGCCAGTAGACGAGCGGGACTGAGCCAAGAGACCCAGTACTTC.

The chain recombines TRBV6-5 with TRBJ1-2; 8 nucleotides line up with TRBD1. In germline, CDR1 is MNHEY, CDR2 SVGAGI. The CDR3 length is 13 residues. V lost 6 bases, J lost 5 bases, and 5 bases stayed unmatched. CDR3 sequence reads: CASSSGGVYGYTF. Written as DNA, the CDR3 is TGTGCCAGCAGCTCAGGGGGCGTATATGGCTACACCTTC.

This clone was counted many times. The chain couples TRBV27 to TRBJ1-6; tentative D call: TRBD1 (6 bases). Germline V lookup: CDR1 MNHEY, CDR2 SMNVEV (reference sequence). Trimming cost V 3 bases and J 10 bases, with 13 bases left between them. This CDR3 contains 14 residues. The CDR3 here is CASSFDRRFSPLHF. The CDR3 bases are TGTGCCAGCAGTTTTGACAGGAGATTCTCACCCCTCCACTTT.

This chain joins TRBV6-5 and TRBJ1-4, with 7 bases lining up with TRBD1. V lost 7 bases and J lost 5; bases outside the gene matches: 7. CDR3 length equals 14 residues. Germline assignment: CDR1 MNHEY and CDR2 SVGAGI. The CDR3 DNA reads as TGTGCCAGCAAAATGGACAGGATCAATGAAAAACTGTTTTTT. Its protein is CASKMDRINEKLFF.

The chain links TRBV4-2 to TRBJ1-1, with D perhaps TRBD1 (6 bases). V was shortened by 2 bases and J by 7 bases, with 11 bases between the two germline ends. The CDR3 has 13 residues. In germline, CDR1 is LGHNA, CDR2 YNFKEQ. DNA for the CDR3: TGTGCCAGCAGCCAAACAGGGATCGGTGAAGCTTTCTTT. Translation gives CASSQTGIGEAFF.

The V call is TRBV10-1, the J call TRBJ1-4; D may be TRBD1 (5 bases). Deletions cut 7 bases from V and 0 bases from J, with 9 bases between. This CDR3 has 14 residues. The germline V gene has CDR1 WNHNN and CDR2 SYGVQD (reference sequence). The CDR3 spells CASNPTATNEKLFF. CDR3 bases: TGCGCCAGCAATCCGACAGCAACTAATGAAAAACTGTTTTTT.

The J gene is TRBJ1-1, the V gene TRBV19, with D perhaps TRBD1 (5 bases). CDR1 and CDR2 from the germline V gene are LNHDA and SQIVND (reference sequence). This CDR3 spans 14 amino acids. V dropped 3 bases and J dropped 7 bases, with 15 bases sitting between them. As DNA, the CDR3 is TGTGCCAGTAGTATTTTCCACAGGACCGGTGAAGCTTTCTTT. The encoded protein is CASSIFHRTGEAFF.

The chain has TRBV19 and TRBJ2-2; D is undetermined. Germline V gene lookup returns CDR1 LNHDA and CDR2 SQIVND (reference sequence). The CDR3 extends over 15 amino acids. Trimming left V 5 bases short and J 4 bases short, with 14 bases between. The DNA of the CDR3 is TGTGCCAGTAGTGTCGAATACGTGAGCACCGGGGAGCTGTTTTTT. This sequence encodes CASSVEYVSTGELFF.

The chain combines TRBV6-1 with TRBJ2-5, with D possibly being TRBD1 (5 bases). V lost 3 bases and J lost 3, with 11 bases in between. The CDR3 contains 14 residues. Germline values: CDR1 MNHNS, CDR2 SASEGT. The CDR3 nucleotides read TGTGCCAGCAGTGACCCCAGGGTTGAAGAGACCCAGTACTTC. It yields the protein CASSDPRVEETQYF.

The chain has TRBV2 and TRBJ2-7, with a possible D match to TRBD1 (5 bases). The CDR3 is 15 amino acids. Trimming took off 4 bases at V and 4 bases at J, with 17 bases between the two ends. In germline, CDR1 is SNHLY, CDR2 FYNNEI. The CDR3 loop is CASSGALLTEYEQYF. The CDR3 nucleotides are TGTGCCAGCAGTGGGGCACTCCTGACAGAATACGAGCAGTACTTC.

The chain links TRBV27 to TRBJ1-3, with D uncertain. V lost 2 bases, J lost 0 bases, and 11 bases lay in between. The germline gives CDR1 MNHEY, CDR2 SMNVEV (reference sequence). The CDR3 loop spans 16 amino acids. In DNA, the CDR3 is TGTGCCAGCAGTTTAAACCGGGTAACCTCTGGAAACACCATATATTTT. Translated: CASSLNRVTSGNTIYF.

This clone has just a few counts. The CDR3 region is CASSYSGSLYGYTF. CDR3 in DNA: TGTGCCAGCAGTTACTCGGGCAGTCTCTATGGCTACACCTTC. The V call is TRBV6-5, the J call TRBJ1-2, with D uncertain. Germline values: CDR1 MNHEY, CDR2 SVGAGI. The CDR3 is made up of 14 amino acids. Deletions cut 0 bases from V and 4 bases from J, with 9 bases between.

This chain joins TRBV20-1 and TRBJ2-7; 7 nucleotides agree with TRBD2. The CDR3 spans 17 residues. The ends lost 3 bases at V and 0 bases at J; junction bases unmatched: 14. Germline values: CDR1 DFQATT, CDR2 SNEGSKA (reference sequence). The CDR3 is CSASPLTGTMLSYEQYF. The CDR3 DNA reads as TGCAGTGCTAGTCCCCTTACCGGGACTATGCTCTCCTACGAGCAGTACTTC.

The chain carries TRBV18 and TRBJ1-4; TRBD1 might be the D (6 bases). Trimming removed 3 bases from V and 9 bases from J, with 14 bases in between. Germline CDR1 reads KGHSH; CDR2 reads LQKENI. This CDR3 is 14 amino acids long. The CDR3 DNA is TGTGCCAGCTCACCGGACAGAGAGGAGCAAAAACTGTTTTTT. The encoded protein is CASSPDREEQKLFF.

In this sample, this clone turned up once. The CDR3 is CASSRDRDLYEQYF. CDR3 in DNA: TGTGCCAGCAGCCGCGACAGGGACCTCTACGAGCAGTACTTC. The chain couples TRBV6-5 to TRBJ2-7, with 7 bases identical to TRBD1. This CDR3 comprises 14 residues. The junction had 8 bases not matched to a gene; V was cut back by 6 bases and J by 3 bases. Germline V gene lookup returns CDR1 MNHEY and CDR2 SVGAGI.

Note on this clone: This sample also contains other DNA sequences that code for the same CDR3. The J gene is TRBJ1-3, the V gene TRBV3-1 (or the pseudogene TRBV3-2), with D tentatively TRBD1 (5 bases). V was clipped by 1 base and J by 3 bases, with 7 bases between them. The germline V gene encodes CDR1 LGHDT and CDR2 YNNKEL (reference sequence). CDR3 size: 14 residues. The CDR3, as DNA: TGTGCCAGCAGCCAAGCAGGGTATGGAAACACCATATATTTT. Protein: CASSQAGYGNTIYF.

V is TRBV7-9 and J is TRBJ2-7, with 8 bases matching TRBD1. In germline, CDR1 is SEHNR, CDR2 FQNEAQ (reference sequence). The CDR3 extends over 18 amino acids. V shed 5 bases and J 1 base; nucleotides not matched to a gene: 16. The CDR3 region is CASSGGQGSIRPSYEQYF. CDR3 coding DNA: TGTGCCAGCAGCGGAGGACAGGGTTCGATTCGACCTTCCTACGAGCAGTACTTC.

This sequence joins TRBV11-2 and TRBJ2-5, with D perhaps TRBD2 (5 bases). The CDR3 is 15 residues long. Germline CDR1 and CDR2: SGHAT and FQNNGV. V gave up 4 bases and J gave up 1 base, with 13 bases separating them. The CDR3 DNA is TGTGCCAGCAGCTCCGCAGCCAGCGGCCAAGAGACCCAGTACTTC. Translation: CASSSAASGQETQYF.

Turning to this clone: This may be a read error, as it is one base from a much larger clone. The gene calls are TRBV11-2 and TRBJ2-1; 13 bases match TRBD2. This CDR3 is built from 15 residues. V lost 5 bases, J lost 5 bases, and 3 bases stayed unmatched. CDR1 is SGHAT and CDR2 is FQNNGV in the germline V gene. The CDR3 nucleotides read TGTGCCAGCAGCCCCGGACTAGCGGGGGACAATGAGCAGTTCTTC. Protein product: CASSPGLAGDNEQFF.

The chain joins TRBV18 to TRBJ1-2, with 7 bases lining up with TRBD1. The CDR3 consists of 18 residues. CDR1 is KGHSH and CDR2 is LQKENI in the germline V gene. The V and J ends lost 6 bases and 7 bases, in that order; junction bases with no gene match: 23. The CDR3 loop reads CASSPRGKISGTIGGYTF. The CDR3 nucleotides are TGTGCCAGCTCCCCCAGGGGGAAAATATCCGGGACAATCGGTGGCTACACCTTC.